Each of the 13 T cell receptor beta chains below was sequenced from the same sample in a study of T cell responses to AZD1222 COVID-19 vaccine. Clones were read by immunoSEQ multiplex PCR, and TCRdb kept only the in-frame ones, dropping some. The data show 150,000 to 200,000 clones, around 92% seen once. Source: peripheral blood, taken on day 0 of AZD1222 vaccination. The receptors originated from an adult in good health.

This chain links TRBV29-1 with TRBJ2-7; D not certain. V lost 3 bases to trimming and J lost 3 bases, with 6 bases between them. Germline loops: CDR1 SQVTM, CDR2 ANQGSEA. The CDR3 totals 11 residues. DNA for the CDR3: TGCAGCGTTGACAGTGGCTACGAGCAGTACTTC. Protein: CSVDSGYEQYF.

The chain couples TRBV19 to TRBJ1-2, with no clear D. Trimming removed 9 bases at V and 4 bases at J, with 9 bases between. CDR3 length: 11 residues. Germline CDR1 and CDR2: LNHDA and SQIVND (reference sequence). The CDR3: CASRTRYGYTF. CDR3 sequence (DNA): TGTGCCAGCAGGACCCGCTATGGCTACACCTTC. Full variable domain (outside the CDR3, taken from reference TRBV19 and TRBJ1-2): DGGITQSPKYLFRKEGQNVTLSCEQNLNHDAMYWYRQDPGQGLRLIYYSQIVNDFQKGDIAEGYSVSREKKESFPLTVTSAQKNPTAFYLCASRTRYGYTFGSGTRLTVV.

This chain uses TRBV6-1 with TRBJ1-1; D remains ambiguous. Trimming removed 2 bases from V and 0 bases from J, with 19 bases in between. CDR3 length equals 18 residues. The germline V gene has CDR1 MNHNS and CDR2 SASEGT. Here the CDR3 reads CASSELSSGWQMNTEAFF. In DNA form, the CDR3 reads TGTGCCAGCAGTGAACTCTCGAGCGGTTGGCAGATGAACACTGAAGCTTTCTTT.

The rearrangement uses TRBV3-1 (or the pseudogene TRBV3-2) and TRBJ2-7; D uncertain. From germline, CDR1 is LGHDT and CDR2 YNNKEL (reference sequence). The CDR3 spans 13 residues. Trimming pared 4 bases from V and 6 bases from J, leaving 13 bases between. The CDR3 is CASSPTSGGEQYV. As DNA, the CDR3 is TGTGCCAGCAGCCCCACTTCGGGCGGCGAGCAGTACGTC.

The chain recombines TRBV5-1 with TRBJ2-7; D possibly corresponds to TRBD2 (8 bases). CDR1 is SGHRS and CDR2 is YFSETQ in the germline V gene. This CDR3 is built from 15 residues. The ends were cut back, 4 bases at V and 6 bases at J, with 20 bases in the middle. CDR3 residues: CASSQGGLVLSEQYF. The CDR3 DNA sequence: TGCGCCAGCAGCCAGGGGGGACTAGTTTTGTCCGAGCAGTACTTC.

J is TRBJ1-3 and V is TRBV10-2, with 7 nucleotides matching TRBD1. The ends lost 4 bases at V and 4 bases at J; junction bases unmatched: 4. The germline CDR1 and CDR2 sequences are WSHSY and SAAADI. The length of the CDR3 is 14 residues. The CDR3 reads CASSGQGYGNTIYF. In DNA, the CDR3 is TGCGCCAGCAGTGGACAGGGATACGGAAACACCATATATTTT.

J is TRBJ1-5 and V is TRBV4-1; TRBD1 is a possible D gene (5 bases). The CDR3 totals 17 residues. V was trimmed by 0 bases and J by 4 bases, leaving 16 bases between them. The germline V gene encodes CDR1 MGHRA and CDR2 YSYEKL. The CDR3 sequence: CASSQDSTAPGNQPQHF. CDR3 sequence (DNA): TGCGCCAGCAGCCAAGATTCGACCGCCCCAGGGAATCAGCCCCAGCATTTT.

The chain combines TRBV30 with TRBJ1-2; a possible D gene is TRBD1 (6 bases). Germline CDR1 is GTSNPN and CDR2 is SVGIG (reference sequence). The CDR3 covers 13 residues. The V end lost 2 bases, the J end lost 3 bases, and 10 bases lay between the germline ends. The CDR3 reads CAWSPGEDYGYTF. CDR3 nucleotide sequence: TGTGCCTGGAGTCCAGGGGAGGACTATGGCTACACCTTC.

The genes are TRBV7-6 and TRBJ1-6, with 10 bases aligning to TRBD1. The CDR3 is made up of 15 amino acids. Germline V lookup: CDR1 SGHVS, CDR2 FNYEAQ. Trimming cost V 6 bases and J 7 bases; bases outside gene matches: 6. CDR3: CASRGTGAQNSPLHF. As DNA, the CDR3 is TGTGCCAGCAGGGGGACAGGGGCGCAGAATTCACCCCTCCACTTT.

V and J are TRBV5-1 and TRBJ2-1, with unresolved D. There are 13 residues in the CDR3. The ends were cut back, 1 base at V and 8 bases at J, with 10 bases in the middle. In germline, CDR1 is SGHRS, CDR2 YFSETQ. CDR3 in amino acids: CASSLNGNYEQFF. The CDR3 coding sequence is TGCGCCAGCAGCTTGAACGGAAACTATGAGCAGTTCTTC.

This chain connects TRBV21-1 to TRBJ2-3. TRBV21-1 is a documented pseudogene. The CDR3 sequence is 15 residues long. CDR3 in DNA: TGTGCCAGCCGGGACCCTAACTCCTCTCCAGATACGCAGTATTTT. The encoded protein is CASRDPNSSPDTQYF.

The rearrangement joins TRBV5-1 to TRBJ1-1, with 7 nucleotides matching TRBD1. V shed 2 bases and J 4 bases; nucleotides not matched to a gene: 5. The CDR3 loop spans 14 amino acids. Germline V gives CDR1 SGHRS, CDR2 YFSETQ. CDR3 amino acids: CASSLMTGTTEAFF. In DNA, the CDR3 is TGCGCCAGCAGCTTAATGACAGGGACCACTGAAGCTTTCTTT.

The chain uses TRBV27 and TRBJ2-7; D perhaps matches TRBD2 (6 bases). The V end lost 6 bases, the J end lost 2 bases, and 17 bases lay between the germline ends. The CDR3 runs to 15 residues. Germline V CDR1 and CDR2: MNHEY, SMNVEV (reference sequence). Here the CDR3 DNA reads TGTGCCAGCAGCCCCCTCGCAGGACTAACCTACGAGCAGTACGTC. Its translation is CASSPLAGLTYEQYV.